A selection of T cell receptor beta chains follows, all from one sample in a study of blood T cell repertoires in COVID-19. Clones were read by immunoSEQ multiplex PCR, and TCRdb kept only the in-frame ones, dropping some. The table has approximately 110,000 clones, roughly 80% seen once. Sequencing was done on a sample of peripheral blood. The receptors were gathered from a woman older than 75 with acute or convalescent COVID-19. Both conserved end residues are part of each CDR3. D genes are given only for firm matches. Rows may omit the clone size; those that give it use once, few, many or a size class.

J gene: TRBJ2-1; clone size: -; V gene: TRBV10-3; D gene: TRBD1; CDR3 DNA: TGTGCCACTTACGACAGGGTCGTTTCGGGTGAGCAGTTCTTC; CDR3 protein: CATYDRVVSGEQFF
J gene: TRBJ2-2; clone size: -; V gene: TRBV11-2; D gene: -; CDR3 DNA: TGTGCCAGCAGCTTAGCGCCGGGCGAGGGTCAGGATCGGGAGCTGTTTTTT; CDR3 protein: CASSLAPGEGQDRELFF
J gene: TRBJ2-3; clone size: -; V gene: TRBV5-4; D gene: -; CDR3 DNA: TGTGCCAGCAGCAAGAAACTAGCAGCACTTAGCACAGATACGCAGTATTTT; CDR3 protein: CASSKKLAALSTDTQYF
J gene: TRBJ1-1; clone size: -; V gene: TRBV9; D gene: -; CDR3 DNA: TGTGCCAGCAGCGTCACACCGAACACTGAAGCTTTCTTT; CDR3 protein: CASSVTPNTEAFF
J gene: TRBJ1-2; clone size: -; V gene: TRBV5-6; D gene: TRBD1; CDR3 DNA: TGTGCCAGCAGGCGGACAGGGTTCTATGGCTACACCTTC; CDR3 protein: CASRRTGFYGYTF
J gene: TRBJ2-1; clone size: -; V gene: TRBV24-1; D gene: -; CDR3 DNA: TGTGCCACCCTCCGTAGGGGTGAGCAGTTCTTC; CDR3 protein: CATLRRGEQFF
J gene: TRBJ1-2; clone size: -; V gene: TRBV2; D gene: -; CDR3 DNA: TGTGCCAGCATGACGGGTTCTAACTATGGCTACACCTTC; CDR3 protein: CASMTGSNYGYTF
J gene: TRBJ1-2; clone size: few; V gene: TRBV19; D gene: -; CDR3 DNA: TGTGCCAGTAGTATGGGGAGCTCAGCCTATGGCTACACCTTC; CDR3 protein: CASSMGSSAYGYTF
J gene: TRBJ2-1; clone size: -; V gene: TRBV6-1; D gene: TRBD1; CDR3 DNA: TGTGCCAGCAGTGATGGGACAGGGGGTTCCTACAATGAGCAGTTCTTC; CDR3 protein: CASSDGTGGSYNEQFF
J gene: TRBJ2-3; clone size: -; V gene: TRBV28; D gene: -; CDR3 DNA: TGTGCCAGCAGTACAGGGCCACTCGATACGCAGTATTTT; CDR3 protein: CASSTGPLDTQYF
J gene: TRBJ1-1; clone size: -; V gene: TRBV9; D gene: -; CDR3 DNA: TGTGCCAGCAGCACTACTTTGAACACTGAAGCTTTCTTT; CDR3 protein: CASSTTLNTEAFF
J gene: TRBJ1-5; clone size: -; V gene: TRBV7-8; D gene: -; CDR3 DNA: TGTGCCAGCAGCTTTTATTCGGGGGTTAGCAATCAGCCCCAGCATTTT; CDR3 protein: CASSFYSGVSNQPQHF
J gene: TRBJ1-1; clone size: -; V gene: TRBV6-4; D gene: -; CDR3 DNA: TGTGCCAGCCATACACCCGAGAGGCGCCCTAACACTGAAGCTTTCTTT; CDR3 protein: CASHTPERRPNTEAFF
J gene: TRBJ2-1; clone size: -; V gene: TRBV3-1/TRBV3-2; D gene: TRBD2; CDR3 DNA: TGTGCCAGCAGCCAATGGACTAGCACTGAGCAGTTCTTC; CDR3 protein: CASSQWTSTEQFF
J gene: TRBJ2-2; clone size: -; V gene: TRBV7-9; D gene: TRBD1; CDR3 DNA: TGTGCCAGCAGCCCGGGACAGGGCCCCACCGGGGAGCTGTTTTTT; CDR3 protein: CASSPGQGPTGELFF
J gene: TRBJ2-3; clone size: -; V gene: TRBV11-2; D gene: TRBD2; CDR3 DNA: TGTGCCAGCAGCTTAGGGTTAGCGGGGGGCACAGATACGCAGTATTTT; CDR3 protein: CASSLGLAGGTDTQYF
J gene: TRBJ1-1; clone size: -; V gene: TRBV30; D gene: -; CDR3 DNA: TGTGCCTGGAGTAGCAGGGGAACTGAAGCTTTCTTT; CDR3 protein: CAWSSRGTEAFF
J gene: TRBJ2-3; clone size: -; V gene: TRBV9; D gene: TRBD2; CDR3 DNA: TGTGCCAGCAGCGGAGCGGGATCTAGCACAGATACGCAGTATTTT; CDR3 protein: CASSGAGSSTDTQYF
J gene: TRBJ1-2; clone size: -; V gene: TRBV28; D gene: TRBD1; CDR3 DNA: TGTGCCAGCACCCCAGGGACAGGACATAACTATGGCTACACCTTC; CDR3 protein: CASTPGTGHNYGYTF
J gene: TRBJ2-1; clone size: -; V gene: TRBV6-5; D gene: TRBD2; CDR3 DNA: TGTGCCAGCAGTTACCAGACTAGCGGGAGGGCATATGAGCAGTTCTTC; CDR3 protein: CASSYQTSGRAYEQFF
J gene: TRBJ2-1; clone size: few; V gene: TRBV5-5; D gene: -; CDR3 DNA: TGTGCCAGCAGCTTGGAGGGGGGTCTAGCGGTCTACAATGAGCAGTTCTTC; CDR3 protein: CASSLEGGLAVYNEQFF
J gene: TRBJ1-5; clone size: few; V gene: TRBV24-1; D gene: TRBD1; CDR3 DNA: TGTGCCACCAGTGAAGCACAGGGGGCAGGCAATCAGCCCCAGCATTTT; CDR3 protein: CATSEAQGAGNQPQHF
J gene: TRBJ1-2; clone size: -; V gene: TRBV29-1; D gene: TRBD1; CDR3 DNA: TGCAGCGTTGAAGAGACAGGGCCTAACTATGGCTACACCTTC; CDR3 protein: CSVEETGPNYGYTF
J gene: TRBJ2-3; clone size: -; V gene: TRBV29-1; D gene: TRBD2; CDR3 DNA: TGCAGCCATACTAGCGGGAGCACAGATACGCAGTATTTT; CDR3 protein: CSHTSGSTDTQYF
J gene: TRBJ2-1; clone size: -; V gene: TRBV3-1/TRBV3-2; D gene: TRBD2; CDR3 DNA: TGTGCCAGCAGCCAAACTAGCGGGAAGGGTGAGCAGTTCTTC; CDR3 protein: CASSQTSGKGEQFF
J gene: TRBJ1-2; clone size: -; V gene: TRBV28; D gene: -; CDR3 DNA: TGTGCCAGCAGTTTATTGGGCGGGCAGTATGGGGACACCTTC; CDR3 protein: CASSLLGGQYGDTF
J gene: TRBJ2-3; clone size: -; V gene: TRBV28; D gene: -; CDR3 DNA: TGTGCCAGCGGCCTGGTGGGAGGATCTAGCACAGATACGCAGTATTTT; CDR3 protein: CASGLVGGSSTDTQYF
J gene: TRBJ1-2; clone size: few; V gene: TRBV2; D gene: TRBD1; CDR3 DNA: TGTGCCAGCAGTGGGGACAGAGCTAACTATGGCTACACCTTC; CDR3 protein: CASSGDRANYGYTF
J gene: TRBJ2-7; clone size: -; V gene: TRBV2; D gene: TRBD2; CDR3 DNA: TGTGCCAGCAGGGGGGGGAGTCGTTACGAGCAGTACTTC; CDR3 protein: CASRGGSRYEQYF
J gene: TRBJ1-2; clone size: -; V gene: TRBV20-1; D gene: TRBD1; CDR3 DNA: TGCAGTGCTAGTTTCTCTGACAGGGGGACCGGCTACACCTTC; CDR3 protein: CSASFSDRGTGYTF
J gene: TRBJ2-1; clone size: once; V gene: TRBV18; D gene: TRBD2; CDR3 DNA: TGTGCCAGCTCACCCTTTCGGCTAGCGGCGAACAATGAGCAGTTCTTC; CDR3 protein: CASSPFRLAANNEQFF
J gene: TRBJ2-5; clone size: -; V gene: TRBV6-2/TRBV6-3; D gene: TRBD1; CDR3 DNA: TGTGCCAGCAGTGACCGGGACAGGGGGCGGGAGACCCAGTACTTC; CDR3 protein: CASSDRDRGRETQYF
J gene: TRBJ1-1; clone size: -; V gene: TRBV7-2; D gene: TRBD1; CDR3 DNA: TGTGCCAGCAGTACGGACAGGTGGAACACTGAAGCTTTCTTT; CDR3 protein: CASSTDRWNTEAFF
J gene: TRBJ2-5; clone size: -; V gene: TRBV7-2; D gene: -; CDR3 DNA: TGTGCCAGCAGCTTAGATTGGCAGAGGGAGACCCAGTACTTC; CDR3 protein: CASSLDWQRETQYF
J gene: TRBJ2-1; clone size: -; V gene: TRBV7-2; D gene: TRBD2; CDR3 DNA: TGTGCCAGCAGCCTCGACGGGAGGGTAATCTACAATGAGCAGTTCTTC; CDR3 protein: CASSLDGRVIYNEQFF
J gene: TRBJ2-4; clone size: -; V gene: TRBV9; D gene: TRBD2; CDR3 DNA: TGTGCCAGCAGCGTAGGGGTAGCGGGGCTCCCCAAAAACATTCAGTACTTC; CDR3 protein: CASSVGVAGLPKNIQYF
J gene: TRBJ2-2; clone size: -; V gene: TRBV18; D gene: -; CDR3 DNA: TGTGCCAGCTCACCAAGCAGGTCCACCGGGGAGCTGTTTTTT; CDR3 protein: CASSPSRSTGELFF